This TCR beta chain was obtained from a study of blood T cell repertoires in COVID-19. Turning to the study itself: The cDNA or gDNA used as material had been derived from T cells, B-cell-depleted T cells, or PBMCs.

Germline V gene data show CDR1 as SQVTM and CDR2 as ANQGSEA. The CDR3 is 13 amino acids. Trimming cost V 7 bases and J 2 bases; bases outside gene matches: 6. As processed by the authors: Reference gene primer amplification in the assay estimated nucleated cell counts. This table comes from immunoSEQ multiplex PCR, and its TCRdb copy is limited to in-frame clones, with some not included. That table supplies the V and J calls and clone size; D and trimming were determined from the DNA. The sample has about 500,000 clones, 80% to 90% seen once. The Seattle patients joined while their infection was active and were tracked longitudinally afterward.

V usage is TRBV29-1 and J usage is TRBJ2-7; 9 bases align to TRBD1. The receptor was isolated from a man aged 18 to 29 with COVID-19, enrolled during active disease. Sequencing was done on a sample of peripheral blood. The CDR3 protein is CSAGQGNTYEQYF. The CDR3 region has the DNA TGCAGCGCTGGACAGGGGAATACCTACGAGCAGTACTTC.